A selection of T cell receptor beta chains follows, all from one sample in a study of T cell responses to AZD1222 COVID-19 vaccine. The data were produced by immunoSEQ multiplex PCR, yet TCRdb's version contains in-frame clones alone and is incomplete. The sample holds about 190,000 clones, about 94% seen once. The source was peripheral blood, collected on day 0 of AZD1222 vaccination. The receptors were gathered from an adult in good health. Both conserved end residues are trimmed from each CDR3. Fields, in order: V gene, J gene, CDR3 protein.

v_gene: TRBV6-2/TRBV6-3; j_gene: TRBJ1-3; CDR3aa: ASSPAGTSGNTIY
v_gene: TRBV29-1; j_gene: TRBJ2-5; CDR3aa: SVGPGGLRETQY
v_gene: TRBV3-1/TRBV3-2; j_gene: TRBJ2-1; CDR3aa: ASSQWGMSSYNEQF
v_gene: TRBV5-6; j_gene: TRBJ1-1; CDR3aa: ASSYNGPWGTEAF
v_gene: TRBV19; j_gene: TRBJ1-1; CDR3aa: ASSQGKNTEAF
v_gene: TRBV4-3; j_gene: TRBJ2-1; CDR3aa: ASSQLAEFPPNEQF
v_gene: TRBV18; j_gene: TRBJ2-5; CDR3aa: ASSLGLGETQY
v_gene: TRBV6-5; j_gene: TRBJ2-3; CDR3aa: ASSYSLADTQY
v_gene: TRBV4-1; j_gene: TRBJ2-7; CDR3aa: ASSQGGDRPYEQY
v_gene: TRBV2; j_gene: TRBJ1-3; CDR3aa: ASKRDFSGNTIY
v_gene: TRBV10-2; j_gene: TRBJ2-1; CDR3aa: ASSEKQSYNEQF
v_gene: TRBV15; j_gene: TRBJ2-7; CDR3aa: ATSRDLGVYEQY
v_gene: TRBV28; j_gene: TRBJ1-5; CDR3aa: ASSSGQTLSNQPQH
v_gene: TRBV2; j_gene: TRBJ1-6; CDR3aa: ASVEGGPLH
v_gene: TRBV28; j_gene: TRBJ1-6; CDR3aa: ASSQTRNSPLH
v_gene: TRBV27; j_gene: TRBJ1-1; CDR3aa: ASSLGRGALGAEAF
v_gene: TRBV27; j_gene: TRBJ1-1; CDR3aa: ASQSLNTEAF
v_gene: TRBV30; j_gene: TRBJ1-1; CDR3aa: AWSGGGFEAF
v_gene: TRBV7-8; j_gene: TRBJ2-7; CDR3aa: ASSFRTSGLSYEQY
v_gene: TRBV7-2; j_gene: TRBJ1-2; CDR3aa: ASSPSSGYGYT
v_gene: TRBV29-1; j_gene: TRBJ2-2; CDR3aa: SGGQMNTGELF
v_gene: TRBV6-6; j_gene: TRBJ1-3; CDR3aa: ASSRDKSSGNTIY
v_gene: TRBV5-1; j_gene: TRBJ1-2; CDR3aa: ASSQRPEAYGYT
v_gene: TRBV3-1/TRBV3-2; j_gene: TRBJ1-4; CDR3aa: ASSTQGHLGELF
v_gene: TRBV5-6; j_gene: TRBJ2-2; CDR3aa: ASSFSRGELF
v_gene: TRBV5-4; j_gene: TRBJ2-5; CDR3aa: ASSLAAGEETQY
v_gene: TRBV9; j_gene: TRBJ2-6; CDR3aa: ASSVGVSGSGANVLT
v_gene: TRBV4-3; j_gene: TRBJ1-2; CDR3aa: ASSPDAGPYGYT
v_gene: TRBV25-1; j_gene: TRBJ1-5; CDR3aa: ASSESGNQPQH
v_gene: TRBV10-1; j_gene: TRBJ1-1; CDR3aa: ASSDSLNTEAF
v_gene: TRBV4-3; j_gene: TRBJ2-2; CDR3aa: ASSQDVGGYTGELF
v_gene: TRBV7-9; j_gene: TRBJ2-7; CDR3aa: ASSETVPGMFYEQY
v_gene: TRBV27; j_gene: TRBJ2-4; CDR3aa: ASSILAGTGAKNIQY
v_gene: TRBV2; j_gene: TRBJ1-5; CDR3aa: ASSPWGNSNQPQH
v_gene: TRBV13; j_gene: TRBJ2-7; CDR3aa: ASSLMGLGSEQY
v_gene: TRBV7-9; j_gene: TRBJ1-1; CDR3aa: ASSLGQGVAF
v_gene: TRBV28; j_gene: TRBJ1-5; CDR3aa: ASSRGTSHSNQPQH
v_gene: TRBV27; j_gene: TRBJ1-5; CDR3aa: ASSPGRGASQPQH
v_gene: TRBV10-3; j_gene: TRBJ2-1; CDR3aa: AISTTSGRTSSYNEQF
v_gene: TRBV7-2; j_gene: TRBJ2-7; CDR3aa: ASSLAPQGPYEQY
v_gene: TRBV27; j_gene: TRBJ2-1; CDR3aa: ASSTERDLYNEQF
v_gene: TRBV12-3/TRBV12-4; j_gene: TRBJ2-1; CDR3aa: ASSPAPNEQF